This T cell receptor beta chain came from a study of cytomegalovirus exposure and HLA in healthy donors. Study-wide points: While the bulk of TCR sequences proved rare, some public TCRs turned up in many donors. It was approximately 150 TCR beta chains that were listed as cytomegalovirus-associated.

Data came from immunoSEQ multiplex PCR; TCRdb stores just in-frame clones and leaves some out. Here the sample spans 200,000 to 300,000 clones, around 91% being singletons. In the case of this clone: Its specificity is unknown.

CDR1 and CDR2 from the germline V gene are MDHEN and SYDVKM. CDR3 length: 14 residues. V dropped 3 bases and J dropped 0 bases, with 8 bases sitting between them. Material for sequencing was PBMCs. V is TRBV28 and J is TRBJ2-5; TRBD1 is a possible D gene (5 bases). The receptor was derived from a woman under 40 in good health and CMV-seronegative. CDR3 protein: CASSFSRDQETQYF. CDR3 sequence (DNA): TGTGCCAGCAGTTTTTCCAGGGACCAAGAGACCCAGTACTTC.